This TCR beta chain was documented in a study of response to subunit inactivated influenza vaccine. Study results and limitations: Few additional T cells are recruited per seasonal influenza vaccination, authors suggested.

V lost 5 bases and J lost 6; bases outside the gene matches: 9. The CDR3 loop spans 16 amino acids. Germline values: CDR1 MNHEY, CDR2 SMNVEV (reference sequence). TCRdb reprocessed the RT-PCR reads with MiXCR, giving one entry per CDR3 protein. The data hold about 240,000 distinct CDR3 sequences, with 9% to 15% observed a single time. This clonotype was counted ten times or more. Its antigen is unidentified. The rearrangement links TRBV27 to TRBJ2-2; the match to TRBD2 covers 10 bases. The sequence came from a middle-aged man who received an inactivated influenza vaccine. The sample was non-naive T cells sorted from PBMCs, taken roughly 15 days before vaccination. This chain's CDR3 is CASSRASGRWAGELFF. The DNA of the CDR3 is TGTGCCAGCAGTCGGGCTAGCGGGAGATGGGCCGGGGAGCTGTTTTTT.